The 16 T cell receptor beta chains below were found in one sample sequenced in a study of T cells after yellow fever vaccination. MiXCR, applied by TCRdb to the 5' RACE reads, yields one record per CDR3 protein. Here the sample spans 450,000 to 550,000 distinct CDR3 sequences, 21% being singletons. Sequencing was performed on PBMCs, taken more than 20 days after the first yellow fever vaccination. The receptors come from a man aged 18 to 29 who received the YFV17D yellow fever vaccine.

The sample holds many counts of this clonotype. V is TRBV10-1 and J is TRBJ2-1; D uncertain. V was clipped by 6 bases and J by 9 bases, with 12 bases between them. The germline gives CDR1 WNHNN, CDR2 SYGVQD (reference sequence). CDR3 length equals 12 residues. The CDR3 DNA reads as TGCGCCAGCAGCGACCCCGGACGTGAGCAGTTCTTC. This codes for CASSDPGREQFF.

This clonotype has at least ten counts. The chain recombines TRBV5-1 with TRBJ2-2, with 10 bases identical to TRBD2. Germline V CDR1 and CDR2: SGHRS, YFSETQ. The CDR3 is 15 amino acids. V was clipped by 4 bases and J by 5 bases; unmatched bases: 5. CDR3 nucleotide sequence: TGCGCCAGCAGCCCCACTAGCGGGGCAACCGGGGAGCTGTTTTTT. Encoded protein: CASSPTSGATGELFF.

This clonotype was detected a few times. The CDR3 DNA sequence: TGTGCCAGCAGTTCCCGGGGGGCGCGGGAGACCCAGTACTTC. Its protein product is CASSSRGARETQYF. The chain couples TRBV12-3 or TRBV12-4 to TRBJ2-5, with D possibly matching TRBD2 (7 bases). The V end lost 4 bases, the J end lost 5 bases, and 14 bases lay between the germline ends. This CDR3 spans 14 amino acids.

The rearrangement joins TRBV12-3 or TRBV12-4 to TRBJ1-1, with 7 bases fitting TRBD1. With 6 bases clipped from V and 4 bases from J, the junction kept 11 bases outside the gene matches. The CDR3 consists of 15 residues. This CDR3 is CASRRGGVTSTEAFF. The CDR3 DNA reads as TGTGCCAGCAGGCGAGGGGGCGTTACGAGCACTGAAGCTTTCTTT.

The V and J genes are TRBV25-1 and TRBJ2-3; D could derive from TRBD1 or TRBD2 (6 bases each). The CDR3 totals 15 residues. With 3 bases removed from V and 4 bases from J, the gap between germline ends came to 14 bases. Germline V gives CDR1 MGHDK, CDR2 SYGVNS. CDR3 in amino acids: CASSDSEGVSDTQYF. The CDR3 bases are TGTGCCAGCAGTGATTCGGAGGGGGTGTCAGATACGCAGTATTTT.

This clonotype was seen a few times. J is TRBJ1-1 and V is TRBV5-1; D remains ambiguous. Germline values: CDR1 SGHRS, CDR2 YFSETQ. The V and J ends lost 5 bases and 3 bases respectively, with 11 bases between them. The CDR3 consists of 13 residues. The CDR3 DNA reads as TGCGCCAGCAGGATGGTCGGGGACACTGAAGCTTTCTTT. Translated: CASRMVGDTEAFF.

CDR3 coding DNA: TGTGCTAGTGGTCTCCGGAAGAGTTCCGGCGATCGAGAGACCCAGTACTTC. It yields the protein CASGLRKSSGDRETQYF. This rearrangement joins TRBV12-5 to TRBJ2-5; D not resolved. CDR1 LGHNT and CDR2 FRNRAP come from the germline V gene. This CDR3 spans 17 amino acids. V lost 5 bases and J 4 bases, leaving 23 bases between the germline ends.

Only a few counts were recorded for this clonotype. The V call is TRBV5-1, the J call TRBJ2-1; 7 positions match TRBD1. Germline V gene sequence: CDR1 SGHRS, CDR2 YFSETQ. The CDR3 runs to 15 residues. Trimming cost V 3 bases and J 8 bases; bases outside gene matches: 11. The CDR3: CASSSGGVIIHEQFF. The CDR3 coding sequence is TGCGCCAGCAGCTCAGGGGGTGTCATCATCCATGAGCAGTTCTTC.

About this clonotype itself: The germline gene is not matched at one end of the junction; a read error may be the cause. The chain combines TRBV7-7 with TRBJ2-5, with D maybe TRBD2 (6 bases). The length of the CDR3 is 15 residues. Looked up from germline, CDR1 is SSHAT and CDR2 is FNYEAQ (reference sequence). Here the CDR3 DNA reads TGTGCTAGCAGCCAACTAAGGACGGGGGATTTGGCCCAGTACTTC. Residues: CASSQLRTGDLAQYF.

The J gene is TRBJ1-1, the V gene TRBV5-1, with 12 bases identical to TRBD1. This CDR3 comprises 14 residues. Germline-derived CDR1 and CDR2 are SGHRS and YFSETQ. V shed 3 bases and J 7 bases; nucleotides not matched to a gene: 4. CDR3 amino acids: CASSSGQGANEAFF. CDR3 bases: TGCGCCAGCAGCTCGGGACAGGGGGCAAATGAAGCTTTCTTT.

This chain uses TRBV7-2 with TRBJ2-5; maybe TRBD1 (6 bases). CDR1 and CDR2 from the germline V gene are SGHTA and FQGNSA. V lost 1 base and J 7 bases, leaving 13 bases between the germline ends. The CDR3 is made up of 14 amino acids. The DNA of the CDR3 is TGTGCCAGCAGCTTAGGCCGCAGGGGTGGGACCCAGTACTTC. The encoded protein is CASSLGRRGGTQYF.

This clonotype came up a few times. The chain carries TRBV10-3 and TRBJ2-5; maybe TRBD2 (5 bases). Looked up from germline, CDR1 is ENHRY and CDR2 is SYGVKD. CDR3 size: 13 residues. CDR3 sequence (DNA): TGTGCATGTCGTCGGACTGGCCGAGAGACCCAGTACTTC. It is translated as CACRRTGRETQYF.

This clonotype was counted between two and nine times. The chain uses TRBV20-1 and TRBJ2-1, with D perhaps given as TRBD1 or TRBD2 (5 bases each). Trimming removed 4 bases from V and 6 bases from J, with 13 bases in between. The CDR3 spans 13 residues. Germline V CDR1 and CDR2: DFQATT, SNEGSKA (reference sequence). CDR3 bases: TGCAGTGCTAACCAACTTGGGGGCAATGAGCAGTTCTTC. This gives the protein CSANQLGGNEQFF.

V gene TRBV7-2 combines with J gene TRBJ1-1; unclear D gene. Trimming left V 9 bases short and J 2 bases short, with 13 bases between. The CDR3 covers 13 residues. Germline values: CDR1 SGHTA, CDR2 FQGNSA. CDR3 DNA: TGTGCCAGTGCCCAGACCTTCAACACTGAAGCTTTCTTT. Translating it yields CASAQTFNTEAFF.

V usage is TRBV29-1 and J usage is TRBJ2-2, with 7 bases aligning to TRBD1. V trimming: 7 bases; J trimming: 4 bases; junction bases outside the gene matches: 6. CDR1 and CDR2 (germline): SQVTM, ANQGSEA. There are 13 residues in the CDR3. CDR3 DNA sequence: TGCAGCGCCCGGGACAGCTCCACCGGGGAGCTGTTTTTT. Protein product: CSARDSSTGELFF.

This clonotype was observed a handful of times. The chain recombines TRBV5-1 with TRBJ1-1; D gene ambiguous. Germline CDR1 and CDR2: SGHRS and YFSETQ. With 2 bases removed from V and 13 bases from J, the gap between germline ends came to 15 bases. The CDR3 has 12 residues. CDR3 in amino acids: CASSFASEQSFF. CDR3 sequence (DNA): TGCGCCAGCAGCTTTGCATCCGAACAGAGTTTCTTT.